A single sample gave rise to the 11 T cell receptor beta chains below, sequenced in a study of CD8+CD57+ T cells in acquired aplastic anemia. Both TCR beta VDJ combination and CDR3 sequence profiling were carried out. Genomic DNA was the template for this profiling. From the reads, TCRdb called clonotypes with MiXCR, one entry per CDR3 protein. The sample carries around 33,000 distinct CDR3 sequences, approximately 73% recorded once. The specimen sequenced was sorted CD4+, CD8+, or CD8+CD57+ T cells (not recorded which) from PBMCs. The receptor source for this set is a human donor in good health, serving as a control.

The V and J genes are TRBV24-1 and TRBJ2-5; D remains ambiguous. V gave up 3 bases and J gave up 2 bases, with 9 bases separating them. The length of the CDR3 is 14 residues. Germline V gives CDR1 KGHDR, CDR2 SFDVKD. CDR3 sequence: CATSDVVGQETQYF. In DNA form, the CDR3 reads TGTGCCACCAGTGATGTGGTGGGGCAAGAGACCCAGTACTTC.

The chain carries TRBV20-1 and TRBJ1-6; maybe TRBD1 (5 bases). The CDR3 sequence is 14 residues long. Germline V lookup: CDR1 DFQATT, CDR2 SNEGSKA (reference sequence). Between the trimmed V and J ends, which lost 0 bases and 10 bases, there was a span of 13 bases. CDR3 DNA: TGCAGTGCTAGAGATCTAGGGGAGGGATCACCCCTCCACTTT. Protein product: CSARDLGEGSPLHF.

The chain couples TRBV7-4 to TRBJ1-5, with D possibly matching TRBD1 (5 bases). The germline gives CDR1 SGHVT, CDR2 SQSDAQ. V gave up 3 bases and J gave up 4 bases, with 13 bases separating them. The CDR3 length is 15 residues. The CDR3 region is CASSFYEGTNQPQHF. CDR3 coding DNA: TGTGCCAGCAGCTTCTATGAGGGGACGAATCAGCCCCAGCATTTT.

V is TRBV7-3 and J is TRBJ1-6, with D possibly TRBD1 on 6 matching bases. This CDR3 spans 16 amino acids. Germline lookup yields CDR1 SGHTA and CDR2 FQGTGA. Trimming stripped 5 bases from V and 10 bases from J, with 21 bases between. CDR3 bases: TGTGCCAGCAGCCCGCAAGGGCAGGGGATCGGGTCACCCCTCCACTTT. It translates to CASSPQGQGIGSPLHF.

The gene calls are TRBV2 and TRBJ2-7, with TRBD1 as a possible D gene (6 bases). The CDR3 has 13 residues. V was clipped by 8 bases and J by 7 bases, with 18 bases between them. From germline, CDR1 is SNHLY and CDR2 FYNNEI. The chain's CDR3 is CASCTGPPGEQYF. The CDR3 DNA follows: TGTGCCAGCTGCACAGGGCCTCCAGGGGAGCAGTACTTC.

The chain employs TRBV20-1 and TRBJ2-7; the D gene is possibly TRBD2 (5 bases). V lost 3 bases and J lost 0, with 15 bases in between. The CDR3 totals 15 residues. Germline-derived CDR1 and CDR2 are DFQATT and SNEGSKA (reference sequence). This CDR3 is CSASGLAESSYEQYF. The CDR3, as DNA: TGCAGTGCTAGCGGTCTAGCTGAAAGCTCCTACGAGCAGTACTTC.

V usage is TRBV6-5 and J usage is TRBJ2-7, with D hard to call. Trimming pared 4 bases from V and 6 bases from J, leaving 13 bases between. The CDR3 is 13 residues long. Germline V gene data show CDR1 as MNHEY and CDR2 as SVGAGI. The CDR3 region is CASSSRILGEQYV. CDR3 nucleotides: TGTGCCAGCAGTTCGCGGATCCTGGGCGAGCAGTACGTC.

This chain uses TRBV10-3 with TRBJ1-1, with 9 bases identical to TRBD1. After removal of 8 bases from V and 5 bases from J, the junction contained 3 bases not matched to a gene. CDR1 is ENHRY, CDR2 SYGVKD, per germline. This CDR3 has 12 residues. The CDR3 spells CAIGDRVTEAFF. The CDR3 bases are TGTGCCATCGGGGACAGGGTAACTGAAGCTTTCTTT.

The chain joins TRBV15 to TRBJ2-7; TRBD1 might be the D (5 bases). Germline V gene lookup returns CDR1 LNHNV and CDR2 YYDKDF (reference sequence). V was shortened by 3 bases and J by 3 bases, with 12 bases between the two germline ends. The CDR3 runs to 14 residues. CDR3 protein: CATSRATGNYEQYV. DNA for the CDR3: TGTGCCACCAGCAGGGCTACAGGAAACTACGAGCAGTACGTC.

This chain links TRBV9 with TRBJ2-7, with TRBD1 matching 8 bases. CDR3 length: 14 residues. CDR1 and CDR2 from the germline V gene are SGDLS and YYNGEE. J was trimmed by 4 bases and V by 3 bases; bases with no gene match: 6. CDR3 region: CASSGPGQAYEQYF. CDR3 in DNA: TGTGCCAGCAGCGGACCGGGACAGGCGTACGAGCAGTACTTC.

The V gene is TRBV7-8, the J gene TRBJ2-3; D uncertain. The ends were cut back, 1 base at V and 4 bases at J, with 9 bases in the middle. The length of the CDR3 is 14 residues. Germline V CDR1 and CDR2: SGHVS, FQNEAQ. As DNA, the CDR3 is TGTGCCAGCAGCTTAGACAGTCTTGCAGATACGCAGTATTTT. Its translation is CASSLDSLADTQYF.